A single sample gave rise to the 18 T cell receptor beta chains below, sequenced in a study of T cells after yellow fever vaccination. TCRdb independently ran MiXCR on the 5' RACE reads; one entry per CDR3 protein. Of around 53,000 distinct CDR3 sequences listed, around 7% are singletons. The sequencing here drew on CD8+ T cells not binding an NS4B(214-222) dextramer, sorted from PBMCs, taken approximately 47 days after the first yellow fever vaccination. The receptors shown here come from a man aged 18 to 35 who received the YFV17D yellow fever vaccine.

The table lists this clonotype with a few counts. The chain carries TRBV4-3 and TRBJ1-6; TRBD1 is a possible D gene (5 bases). This CDR3 region has 14 residues. Trimming took off 4 bases at V and 9 bases at J, with 13 bases between the two ends. Germline V CDR1 and CDR2: LGHNA, YSLEER. The CDR3 loop is CASSPGPQGSPLHF. CDR3 nucleotide sequence: TGCGCCAGCAGCCCGGGGCCCCAAGGTTCACCCCTCCACTTT.

Only a few counts were recorded for this clonotype. V gene TRBV4-2 combines with J gene TRBJ2-4; D is perhaps TRBD2 (6 bases). Germline V gene data show CDR1 as LGHNA and CDR2 as YNFKEQ. Trimming removed 1 base at V and 0 bases at J, with 19 bases between. The CDR3 totals 19 residues. The CDR3 nucleotides read TGTGCCAGCAGCCAAGGAAGGGACTTGGGTCAGATAGCCAAAAACATTCAGTACTTC. Residues: CASSQGRDLGQIAKNIQYF.

This clonotype has at least ten counts. The rearrangement uses TRBV29-1 and TRBJ2-3; 8 positions match TRBD2. Per the germline V gene, CDR1 is SQVTM and CDR2 is ANQGSEA. Trimming at V came to 8 bases and at J to 0 bases, leaving 10 bases not matched to a gene. This CDR3 comprises 15 residues. CDR3 in amino acids: CSTDPAGESTDTQYF. CDR3 DNA: TGCAGCACCGATCCAGCGGGGGAAAGCACAGATACGCAGTATTTT.

Worth noting for this clonotype: With a much larger clone just one base away, this may be a read error. V usage is TRBV12-3 or TRBV12-4 and J usage is TRBJ2-3, with a weak D call TRBD2 (6 bases). This CDR3 spans 16 amino acids. V gave up 5 bases and J gave up 1 base, with 16 bases separating them. CDR3 loop: CASSPRTTGGTDTQYF. CDR3 bases: TGTGCCAGCAGTCCCCGGACTACCGGGGGCACAGATACGCAGTATTTT.

This clonotype was recorded at least ten times. The CDR3, as DNA: TGTGCCAGCAGTTCCGGGACAGGGGTATCCAATGAGCAGTTCTTC. This translates into CASSSGTGVSNEQFF. The V and J genes are TRBV6-5 and TRBJ2-1; the match to TRBD1 covers 10 bases. The CDR3 runs to 15 residues. The germline CDR1 and CDR2 sequences are MNHEY and SVGAGI. V dropped 4 bases and J dropped 6; count of bases not matched to a gene: 6.

This clonotype came up a few times. The rearrangement joins TRBV24-1 to TRBJ2-1; D not certain. This CDR3 is built from 15 residues. The V gene's germline CDR1 is KGHDR and CDR2 SFDVKD. The V gene lost 11 bases and the J gene lost 5 bases, with 21 bases spanning the gap. CDR3 region: CAISTWPARNNEQFF. CDR3 nucleotide sequence: TGTGCCATCTCAACTTGGCCAGCCAGAAACAATGAGCAGTTCTTC.

At least ten counts were recorded for this clonotype. This chain links TRBV21-1 with TRBJ2-1. TRBV21-1 is classified as a pseudogene. The CDR3 length is 15 residues. This CDR3 is CARRERGGPDNEQFF. The CDR3 DNA follows: TGTGCCAGGCGAGAGCGTGGGGGCCCCGACAATGAGCAGTTCTTC.

The chain carries TRBV6-2 or TRBV6-3 and TRBJ2-2, with D unresolved. Germline V CDR1 and CDR2: MNHEY, SVGEGT. The CDR3 loop spans 14 amino acids. Between the trimmed V and J ends, which lost 4 bases and 6 bases, there was a span of 12 bases. In nucleotides, the CDR3 is TGTGCCAGCAGTTTCCGGACGGTTTCCGGGGAGCTGTTTTTT. This codes for CASSFRTVSGELFF.

J is TRBJ2-7 and V is TRBV5-3; D is undetermined. TRBV5-3 is an open reading frame, and its role is uncertain. The CDR3 is 15 amino acids. V lost 4 bases and J lost 1, with 15 bases in between. CDR3 in amino acids: CARSPGPLKSYEQYV. The CDR3, as DNA: TGTGCCAGAAGCCCCGGGCCCCTCAAATCCTACGAGCAGTACGTC.

This clonotype was seen a handful of times. This sequence joins TRBV7-9 and TRBJ2-5, with D perhaps matching TRBD1 (6 bases). Germline lookup yields CDR1 SEHNR and CDR2 FQNEAQ (reference sequence). This CDR3 comprises 15 residues. V gave up 5 bases and J gave up 0 bases, with 13 bases separating them. The CDR3 DNA sequence: TGTGCCAGCAGCCCCCGGGACATATACCAAGAGACCCAGTACTTC. It is translated as CASSPRDIYQETQYF. The variable domain in full, completed from reference TRBV7-9 and TRBJ2-5, reads DTGVSQNPRHKITKRGQNVTFRCDPISEHNRLYWYRQTLGQGPEFLTYFQNEAQLEKSRLLSDRFSAERPKGSFSTLEIQRTEQGDSAMYLCASSPRDIYQETQYFGPGTRLLVL.

The chain carries TRBV4-3 and TRBJ1-6; tentatively, D is TRBD1 (5 bases). V was shortened by 0 bases and J by 2 bases, with 11 bases between the two germline ends. CDR1 LGHNA and CDR2 YSLEER come from the germline V gene. CDR3 length: 17 residues. CDR3 loop: CASSQEGGLAYNSPLHF. Written as DNA, the CDR3 is TGCGCCAGCAGCCAAGAGGGGGGTCTGGCCTATAATTCACCCCTCCACTTT.

In its sample, this clonotype was seen a few times. The chain uses TRBV9 and TRBJ2-6; D unresolved. Germline CDR1 reads SGDLS; CDR2 reads YYNGEE. CDR3 length: 14 amino acids. V dropped 0 bases and J dropped 3 bases, with 4 bases sitting between them. The CDR3 region has the DNA TGTGCCAGCAGCGTAGGGGGTGGGGCCAACGTCCTGACTTTC. It translates to CASSVGGGANVLTF.

This clonotype was seen many times. The rearrangement uses TRBV29-1 and TRBJ1-1; 7 bases are shared with TRBD1. CDR3 length: 14 residues. The germline gives CDR1 SQVTM, CDR2 ANQGSEA. Trimming at V came to 4 bases and at J to 6 bases, leaving 11 bases not matched to a gene. The CDR3 sequence is CSVGSPNRGPEAFF. DNA for the CDR3: TGCAGCGTTGGCTCCCCGAACAGGGGCCCTGAAGCTTTCTTT.

This clonotype was found a few times. The chain links TRBV4-3 to TRBJ2-2; no clear D gene. CDR1 is LGHNA, CDR2 YSLEER, per germline. The CDR3 contains 16 residues. V lost 4 bases and J lost 0, with 12 bases in between. CDR3 amino acids: CASSPVAETNTGELFF. DNA for the CDR3: TGCGCCAGCAGCCCGGTTGCGGAGACGAACACCGGGGAGCTGTTTTTT.

Only a few counts were recorded for this clonotype. An end of the junction does not agree with germline; a read error may underlie this. The V call is TRBV29-1, the J call TRBJ1-3, with no clear D. CDR1 is SQVTM and CDR2 is ANQGSEA in the germline V gene. The CDR3 length is 13 residues. Here the CDR3 DNA reads TGCAGCGTTGAAGGGGCCCCTGGGAACACCATATATTTT. Its translation: CSVEGAPGNTIYF.

The V call is TRBV4-3, the J call TRBJ2-5; D is unresolved. Trimming left V 0 bases short and J 5 bases short, with 7 bases between. This CDR3 is 13 amino acids long. Germline V gene data show CDR1 as LGHNA and CDR2 as YSLEER. CDR3 sequence reads: CASSQENRETQYF. In nucleotides, the CDR3 is TGCGCCAGCAGCCAAGAGAATCGGGAGACCCAGTACTTC.

This clonotype showed up many times. The chain joins TRBV20-1 to TRBJ2-7, with D maybe TRBD2 (6 bases). The germline V and J ends were trimmed by 4 bases and 4 bases, with 20 bases remaining between them. This CDR3 comprises 15 residues. Germline CDR1 and CDR2: DFQATT and SNEGSKA (reference sequence). CDR3 sequence: CSAIGFGGRTYEQYV. The CDR3 nucleotides are TGCAGTGCTATTGGCTTCGGGGGACGGACATACGAGCAGTACGTC.

The chain recombines TRBV5-1 with TRBJ2-7; D is ambiguous. The CDR3 contains 13 residues. Per germline, CDR1 SGHRS and CDR2 YFSETQ. V was trimmed by 4 bases and J by 1 base, leaving 9 bases between them. CDR3 coding DNA: TGCGCCAGCAGCCTCCGCGTATCCTACGAGCAGTACTTC. Translating gives CASSLRVSYEQYF. The full variable domain, with the rest looked up from reference TRBV5-1 and TRBJ2-7, is KAGVTQTPRYLIKTRGQQVTLSCSPISGHRSVSWYQQTPGQGLQFLFEYFSETQRNKGNFPGRFSGRQFSNSRSEMNVSTLELGDSALYLCASSLRVSYEQYFGPGTRLTVT.